This passage covers 25 T cell receptor beta chains from one sample sequenced in a study of blood T cell repertoires in COVID-19. Assay used: immunoSEQ multiplex PCR; TCRdb lists only in-frame clones, some missing. Among 150,000 to 200,000 clones listed, roughly 84% were seen once. The sequenced sample consisted of PBMCs or T cells enriched from blood (not recorded which). These receptors were obtained from a man aged 60 to 75 who had recovered from COVID-19.

This CDR3 reads CASSPGTSGINEQYF. The CDR3 DNA follows: TGTGCCAGCAGCCCTGGGACTAGCGGGATAAACGAGCAGTACTTC. The chain links TRBV27 to TRBJ2-7; 13 bases map to TRBD2. Germline trimming cut 6 bases from V and 5 bases from J; bases unmatched to any gene: 7. The CDR3 runs 15 residues. Germline CDR1 is MNHEY and CDR2 is SMNVEV (reference sequence).

This sequence joins TRBV2 and TRBJ2-7; perhaps TRBD2 as D (6 bases). CDR1 and CDR2 from the germline V gene are SNHLY and FYNNEI. The CDR3 is 12 amino acids. Trimming took off 5 bases at V and 5 bases at J, with 10 bases between the two ends. Here the CDR3 reads CASSRERHEQYF. The CDR3 nucleotides are TGTGCCAGCAGTCGGGAGAGACACGAGCAGTACTTC.

A single count supports this clone. The V gene is TRBV18, the J gene TRBJ1-1; D possibly corresponds to TRBD1 (6 bases). V shed 3 bases and J shed 1 base, with 9 bases lying between them. The CDR3 has 14 residues. Germline-derived CDR1 and CDR2 are KGHSH and LQKENI. CDR3 in DNA: TGTGCCAGCTCACCTCGACAGGAGAACACTGAAGCTTTCTTT. It translates to CASSPRQENTEAFF.

V gene TRBV28 combines with J gene TRBJ1-2; possibly TRBD1 for D (5 bases). CDR1 is MDHEN and CDR2 is SYDVKM in the germline V gene. V was pared by 6 bases and J by 0 bases, with 8 bases between. CDR3 length equals 13 residues. CDR3 bases: TGTGCCAGCAGCCAGGGATCTAACTATGGCTACACCTTC. Protein sequence: CASSQGSNYGYTF.

The chain links TRBV28 to TRBJ1-2; TRBD1 matches at 8 bases. Germline assignment: CDR1 MDHEN and CDR2 SYDVKM. V gave up 7 bases and J gave up 1 base; unmatched junction bases: 8. The CDR3 is 15 residues long. This CDR3 is CASKGSDRVNYGYTF. CDR3 nucleotides: TGTGCCAGCAAGGGATCGGACAGGGTTAACTATGGCTACACCTTC.

The chain carries TRBV5-1 and TRBJ2-7, with D possibly being TRBD2 (7 bases). V lost 4 bases and J 0 bases, leaving 14 bases between the germline ends. Germline assignment: CDR1 SGHRS and CDR2 YFSETQ. The CDR3 has 15 residues. The CDR3 DNA follows: TGCGCCAGCAGCCCAACAGGGACTATCTCCTACGAGCAGTACTTC. Its translation is CASSPTGTISYEQYF.

The rearrangement links TRBV19 to TRBJ1-4; tentatively, D is TRBD1 (6 bases). Trimming shortened V by 3 bases and J by 10 bases, and 24 bases separated the two germline ends. The CDR3 sequence is 17 residues long. Per the germline V gene, CDR1 is LNHDA and CDR2 is SQIVND (reference sequence). The CDR3 DNA reads TGTGCCAGTAGTATTCTCCTGGGGACATCTCGAAGTGGAAAACTGTTTTTT. Residues: CASSILLGTSRSGKLFF.

This sequence joins TRBV5-6 and TRBJ2-2; 11 nucleotides line up with TRBD2. The CDR3 is made up of 16 amino acids. J gave up 5 bases and V 4 bases, and 7 bases lay outside the gene matches. The V gene's germline CDR1 is SGHDT and CDR2 YYEEEE. CDR3 loop: CASSLRLAGFTGELFF. The CDR3 DNA follows: TGTGCCAGCAGCCTGAGACTAGCGGGATTTACCGGGGAGCTGTTTTTT.

There are a few counts of this clone. The V and J genes are TRBV15 and TRBJ1-1, with 7 bases aligning to TRBD1. The CDR3 is 15 residues long. Per the germline V gene, CDR1 is LNHNV and CDR2 is YYDKDF (reference sequence). V dropped 0 bases and J dropped 5; count of bases not matched to a gene: 6. DNA of the CDR3: TGTGCCACCAGCAGAGATGTGGGGGACAGTACTGAAGCTTTCTTT. Amino acid sequence: CATSRDVGDSTEAFF.

This clone occurred once. This sequence joins TRBV5-1 and TRBJ2-1, with TRBD2 matching over 8 bases. CDR3 length equals 15 residues. The V and J ends lost 4 bases and 6 bases, in that order; junction bases with no gene match: 9. Germline CDR1 and CDR2: SGHRS and YFSETQ. The CDR3 region is CASSPMGLGINEQFF. Here the CDR3 DNA reads TGCGCCAGCAGCCCTATGGGACTAGGAATCAATGAGCAGTTCTTC. Full variable domain (outside the CDR3, taken from reference TRBV5-1 and TRBJ2-1): KAGVTQTPRYLIKTRGQQVTLSCSPISGHRSVSWYQQTPGQGLQFLFEYFSETQRNKGNFPGRFSGRQFSNSRSEMNVSTLELGDSALYLCASSPMGLGINEQFFGPGTRLTVL.

The rearrangement links TRBV11-2 to TRBJ1-1, with D possibly TRBD1 on 5 matching bases. Between the trimmed V and J ends, which lost 2 bases and 7 bases, there was a span of 17 bases. This CDR3 has 15 residues. CDR1 is SGHAT and CDR2 is FQNNGV in the germline V gene. The CDR3 here is CASSLPPKGLGEAFF. The CDR3 DNA follows: TGTGCCAGCAGCTTACCCCCCAAGGGGTTAGGTGAAGCTTTCTTT.

The CDR3 protein is CASSLQGYTEAFF. CDR3 nucleotide sequence: TGTGCCAGCAGTCTTCAGGGCTACACTGAAGCTTTCTTT. The rearrangement uses TRBV2 and TRBJ1-1; D is possibly TRBD1 (5 bases). V lost 5 bases, J lost 3 bases, and 10 bases lay in between. Germline loops: CDR1 SNHLY, CDR2 FYNNEI. The CDR3 consists of 13 residues.

This chain links TRBV7-3 with TRBJ2-1; 14 nucleotides align to TRBD2. The J segment lost 12 bases and the V segment lost 5 bases, leaving 6 bases of the junction unmatched. The germline V gene encodes CDR1 SGHTA and CDR2 FQGTGA. This CDR3 region has 14 residues. CDR3 sequence: CASSPRGLAGGQFF. The DNA of the CDR3 is TGTGCCAGCAGCCCACGAGGACTAGCGGGGGGGCAGTTCTTC.

About this clone itself: The same CDR3 also results from other DNA sequences found in this sample. The chain recombines TRBV5-1 with TRBJ2-5; 9 positions match TRBD1. V dropped 3 bases and J dropped 5; count of bases not matched to a gene: 5. Germline V gene sequence: CDR1 SGHRS, CDR2 YFSETQ. CDR3 length equals 14 residues. The CDR3 reads CASSSGTGRETQYF. The CDR3 DNA reads as TGCGCCAGCAGCTCGGGGACAGGGAGGGAGACCCAGTACTTC. The whole variable domain, remainder taken from reference TRBV5-1 and TRBJ2-5, is KAGVTQTPRYLIKTRGQQVTLSCSPISGHRSVSWYQQTPGQGLQFLFEYFSETQRNKGNFPGRFSGRQFSNSRSEMNVSTLELGDSALYLCASSSGTGRETQYFGPGTRLLVL.

This chain links TRBV7-3 with TRBJ2-2; TRBD1 might be the D (5 bases). The CDR3 covers 13 residues. Germline-derived CDR1 and CDR2 are SGHTA and FQGTGA. The V gene lost 3 bases and the J gene lost 7 bases, with 9 bases spanning the gap. CDR3 amino acids: CASSLNTGGELFF. For the CDR3, the DNA is TGTGCCAGCAGCTTGAATACAGGCGGGGAGCTGTTTTTT.

The V gene is TRBV10-2, the J gene TRBJ2-1, with a possible D match to TRBD2 (5 bases). The CDR3 is 15 amino acids. CDR1 is WSHSY and CDR2 is SAAADI in the germline V gene. Trimming took off 0 bases at V and 0 bases at J, with 6 bases between the two ends. In DNA form, the CDR3 reads TGCGCCAGCAGTGAGTCGGGGAGCTCCTACAATGAGCAGTTCTTC. Translation: CASSESGSSYNEQFF.

Only a few counts were recorded for this clone. This chain connects TRBV21-1 to TRBJ2-7; TRBD1 was called by the table and not checked on the DNA. TRBV21-1 is a recognized pseudogene. This CDR3 region has 20 residues. CDR3 coding DNA: TGTGCCAGCAGCAAAGACGGCCTTATACAGGGATTTTTGCTTTCCTACGAGCAGTACTTC. This gives the protein CASSKDGLIQGFLLSYEQYF.

This sequence joins TRBV29-1 and TRBJ1-2, with TRBD1 matching 8 bases. Germline V gives CDR1 SQVTM, CDR2 ANQGSEA. Germline trimming cut 8 bases from V and 3 bases from J; bases unmatched to any gene: 14. This CDR3 has 15 amino acids. CDR3 coding DNA: TGCAGCTTGAAGGGACAGGAGTTTTTTCACTATGGCTACACCTTC. This translates into CSLKGQEFFHYGYTF.

CDR3 sequence reads: CASRSMGAPTEAFF. CDR3 sequence (DNA): TGTGCCAGCAGGTCGATGGGGGCTCCCACTGAAGCTTTCTTT. The genes are TRBV5-4 and TRBJ1-1; maybe TRBD1 (6 bases). The CDR3 spans 14 residues. V was pared by 5 bases and J by 4 bases, with 15 bases between. CDR1 is SGHNT, CDR2 YYREEE, per germline (reference sequence).

The chain has TRBV27 and TRBJ1-2; D not certain. The V and J ends lost 5 bases and 13 bases respectively, with 17 bases between them. The CDR3 contains 12 residues. Germline V gene data show CDR1 as MNHEY and CDR2 as SMNVEV (reference sequence). CDR3 in amino acids: CASSPTNLNCTF. CDR3 sequence (DNA): TGTGCCAGCAGTCCAACTAACCTAAACTGCACCTTC.

This chain uses TRBV21-1 with TRBJ2-7; the table calls TRBD1, which could not be checked here. TRBV21-1 is a pseudogene segment. The CDR3 covers 16 residues. The CDR3 DNA reads as TGTGCCAGCAGCAAAGTTTGGACAGGAGGTGCCTACGAGCAGTACTTC. Translated: CASSKVWTGGAYEQYF.

The V call is TRBV29-1, the J call TRBJ2-3, with TRBD1 identical over 9 bases. The CDR3 extends over 14 amino acids. Trimming cost V 6 bases and J 0 bases; bases outside gene matches: 4. Germline V CDR1 and CDR2: SQVTM, ANQGSEA. In DNA, the CDR3 is TGCAGCGTGGTACAGGGGGCTAGCACAGATACGCAGTATTTT. Translated: CSVVQGASTDTQYF.

CDR3 sequence: CASSPWENQPQHF. The DNA of the CDR3 is TGTGCCAGCAGCCCTTGGGAGAATCAGCCCCAGCATTTT. The chain has TRBV3-1 (or the pseudogene TRBV3-2) and TRBJ1-5; D is undetermined. V was clipped by 4 bases and J by 4 bases, with 8 bases between them. The CDR3 covers 13 residues. Germline values: CDR1 LGHDT, CDR2 YNNKEL (reference sequence).

This clone was seen a single time. CDR3 sequence: CASRTATNEKLFF. DNA for the CDR3: TGTGCCAGCAGGACAGCAACTAATGAAAAACTGTTTTTT. The chain links TRBV6-5 to TRBJ1-4; tentative D call: TRBD1 (5 bases). With 6 bases removed from V and 0 bases from J, the gap between germline ends came to 5 bases. The CDR3 runs to 13 residues. CDR1 MNHEY and CDR2 SVGAGI come from the germline V gene.

This chain connects TRBV30 to TRBJ1-1; TRBD1 aligns across 8 bases. Unmatched junction bases numbered 9, after V lost 3 bases and J lost 3 bases. The CDR3 has 15 amino acids. Looked up from germline, CDR1 is GTSNPN and CDR2 is SVGIG (reference sequence). The CDR3 region has the DNA TGTGCCTGGAGAATACAGGGGGTCAGGTACACTGAAGCTTTCTTT. This gives the protein CAWRIQGVRYTEAFF.